These T cell receptor beta chains were read from a single sample in a study of shared clonotypes between healthy human individuals. The repertoire was sequenced with immunoSEQ multiplex PCR; TCRdb's copy has only in-frame clones and lacks some. The sample lists about 1 million clones, 75% occurring once. Material for sequencing was memory CD4+ T cells sorted from blood. Receptors were obtained from a man younger than 35 in good health. The CDR3 runs from the conserved cysteine through the conserved F or W. A D gene is named only where the DNA matches it firmly. Clone size is shown for a subset of rows, as once, few, many or a class of expanded clone.

j_call v_call d_call clone_size cdr3_aa cdr3_nt
TRBJ1-2 TRBV5-6 TRBD1 . CASSFGTEKNYGYTF TGTGCCAGCAGCTTCGGGACAGAGAAGAACTATGGCTACACCTTC
TRBJ2-1 TRBV27 TRBD1 . CASSSDKDRGFYNEQFF TGTGCCAGCAGTTCTGATAAGGACAGGGGGTTCTACAATGAGCAGTTCTTC
TRBJ1-6 TRBV5-5 . . CASSLSFTQSPLHF TGTGCCAGCAGCTTGTCGTTTACTCAATCACCCCTCCACTTT
TRBJ2-7 TRBV6-6 . once CASWSMGGQEQYF TGTGCCAGCTGGTCAATGGGGGGGCAAGAGCAGTACTTC
TRBJ1-3 TRBV9 . . CASSETGWSTGNTIYF TGTGCCAGCAGCGAAACAGGCTGGTCCACTGGAAACACCATATATTTT
TRBJ1-1 TRBV27 TRBD1 . CASSLRTGLNTEAFF TGTGCCAGCAGTTTACGGACAGGGCTGAACACTGAAGCTTTCTTT
TRBJ2-7 TRBV28 . . CASSLGATTYEQYF TGTGCCAGCAGCCTTGGGGCGACAACCTACGAGCAGTACTTC
TRBJ2-4 TRBV23-1 . . CASGRGHRNIQYF TGCGCCAGCGGCCGGGGACATAGGAACATTCAGTACTTC
TRBJ1-2 TRBV7-8 TRBD1 . CASSPMGQGYYGYTF TGTGCCAGCAGCCCTATGGGACAGGGGTACTATGGCTACACCTTC
TRBJ2-5 TRBV25-1 TRBD1 . CASSEQPQDRQETQYF TGTGCCAGCAGTGAACAACCCCAGGACAGGCAAGAGACCCAGTACTTC
TRBJ1-5 TRBV2 . few CASRRGGAGQPQHF TGTGCCAGTCGACGCGGGGGCGCCGGTCAGCCCCAGCATTTT
TRBJ2-1 TRBV10-3 . . CAISEVSAGHGEQFF TGTGCCATCAGTGAGGTATCTGCGGGACATGGGGAGCAGTTCTTC
TRBJ1-1 TRBV9 . . CASSVGQDTEAFF TGTGCCAGCAGCGTAGGTCAGGACACTGAAGCTTTCTTT
TRBJ2-1 TRBV6-5 . . CASSLHVRDYNEQFF TGTGCCAGCAGCCTCCACGTCCGGGATTACAATGAGCAGTTCTTC
TRBJ2-5 TRBV5-6 . many CASSLGSVQETQYF TGTGCCAGCAGCTTGGGTAGCGTACAAGAGACCCAGTACTTC
TRBJ2-7 TRBV7-8 TRBD2 . CASSLLVLADEQYF TGTGCCAGCAGCTTATTGGTACTAGCGGACGAGCAGTACTTC
TRBJ2-3 TRBV4-2 TRBD1 . CASSRDRGTDTQYF TGTGCCAGCAGCCGTGACAGGGGCACAGATACGCAGTATTTT